This TCR beta chain comes out of a study of human T cells and chemical hapten exposure (dated by TCRdb to the early 2020s). For context, the study as a whole: For sensitization, 2% DPC in acetone was applied to an approximately 2 cm by approximately 2 cm area of upper inner arm skin. Throughout the approximately 23-week study period, patients were also given weekly therapeutic DPC doses on the scalp. Patch tests used Finn chambers with 0.01% DPC on the upper back, scored after 6 days by International Contact Dermatitis Research Group standards. The mostly female patient cohort included alopecia areata with under or over 50% scalp involvement, alopecia totalis and alopecia universalis. The libraries were sequenced as a pool, and the TCR yield per sample differed mostly because of small variations in library volumes within the pool. The study tracked peripheral blood TCR repertoire changes in vivo during primary and secondary sensitization to the hapten diphenylcyclopropenone (DPC) in alopecia patients. Blood samples were taken from patients before sensitization (week 0) and at 2, 6 and about 24 weeks after DPC sensitization. Blood for TCR sequencing was provided by twenty-nine alopecia patients at one to four time points (pre-sensitization, 2, 6 and 24 weeks).

General conclusions and limits of the study: The number of PT1 expanded TCRs positively correlated with patch test score, significant at thresholds 8, 16 and 32 but not 4. No change with DPC sensitization was found in the number of TCRs above 1 in 1000 frequency, and no evidence of global repertoire structure alterations was found. Because every patient had alopecia, a presumed autoimmune disease, the patients' immune response might differ from that of healthy individuals. Repeated subsampling changed both the strength of the expansion versus patch-test correlation and the threshold at which the correlation became significant. Compared with pre-sensitization or healthy control sets, expanded TCRs formed significantly more large CDR3 similarity clusters, which is consistent with antigen-driven responses.

As for this clonotype: Its antigen has not been determined. No quality values exist for individual bases; no much larger clone is one base distant.

According to the germline V gene, CDR1 reads SGHRS and CDR2 reads YFSETQ. The CDR3 spans 15 residues, from the cysteine through the phenylalanine. Kept here is only the CDR3 DNA, which spans 45 bases and is read in frame from base 1. From V the trimming removes 4 bases and from J it removes 4 bases, while the gene matches leave 6 bases of the junction unaccounted for. The method behind the library was RACE. The listed sequencing device is NextSeq 500. During library preparation, unique molecular identifiers were attached to individual cDNA molecules so that TCRs could be counted quantitatively and reproducibly. Both TCR alpha and TCR beta chains were sequenced from each blood RNA sample. Under the source paper's analysis protocol: A median of around 96,000 TCRs per sample was observed, with a range of about 23,224 to 750,000. V, J and CDR3 annotation of the TCR reads was carried out using the Decombinator software suite. For PS versus PT1 abundance plots, all samples were subsampled to the same number of TCRs (28,000). TCRs were defined as expanded if absent before sensitization and observed at least eight times at the 2-week time point. TCRdb trimmed the raw reads at Q25, called clones with MiXCR and kept productive beta chains. Rows with one shared CDR3 protein collapse into an entry with the most common genes and DNA. The V and J calls were not made by the authors but by TCRdb's processing. For this sample the table gives about 120,000 distinct CDR3 sequences, of which approximately 11% were detected only once. In total, the top ten clones hold over 2% of the sample.

The time point label, as the study defines it: patch test 3, about 24 weeks after DPC sensitization. The treatment or condition label, as the study defines it: therapeutic diphenylcyclopropenone sensitization with weekly scalp DPC. Blood at each patch-test visit was drawn before the patch test was applied. Patients were eligible if aged 18 to 70, diagnosed with alopecia and judged suitable for DPC therapy, and pregnant patients were excluded. Total RNA was extracted from unfractionated whole blood that had been collected in Tempus Blood RNA tubes. The chain couples TRBV5-1 to TRBJ2-2, and 8 junctional nucleotides match TRBD2. The sequences come from whole blood, collected in connection with sensitization to the hapten diphenylcyclopropenone (DPC). The sequence came from a woman in her forties or fifties with alopecia areata. Some clones in this sample may be carry-over from other donors' samples. The CDR3 reads CASSPGLGTTGELFF. DNA sequence: TGCGCCAGCAGCCCGGGACTAGGAACCACCGGGGAGCTGTTTTTT.